The rows below give T cell receptor beta chains drawn from one sample of a study of cytomegalovirus exposure and HLA in healthy donors. Profiling relied on immunoSEQ multiplex PCR, and the TCRdb table lists in-frame clones only, not all of them. The sample contains 130,000 or so clones, 80% of which appear only once. Sequencing input: PBMCs. The receptors derive from a man in his thirties or forties in good health and CMV-seronegative. The CDR3 runs from the conserved cysteine through the conserved F or W. A D gene is named only where the DNA matches it firmly. Rows may omit the clone size; those that give it use once, few, many or a size class.

CDR3 DNA,CDR3 protein,D gene,V gene,clone size,J gene
TGCGCCAGCAGCCGGACAGGGGGATCGGCAACTGAAGCTTTCTTT,CASSRTGGSATEAFF,TRBD1,TRBV5-1,-,TRBJ1-1
TGTGCCAGCAACGACGACAGGGGAAGTTTCAACTATGGCTACACCTTC,CASNDDRGSFNYGYTF,TRBD1,TRBV28,-,TRBJ1-2
TGCGCCAGCAGCTTGGCCGCTGGGACAGGCTACGAGCAGTACTTC,CASSLAAGTGYEQYF,TRBD1,TRBV5-1,-,TRBJ2-7
TGCGCCAGCAGCCCGACAGAAACGTACACTGAAGCTTTCTTT,CASSPTETYTEAFF,-,TRBV4-3,-,TRBJ1-1
TGTGCCAGCAGTGCCACCAGCGGAAACTATGGCTACACCTTC,CASSATSGNYGYTF,-,TRBV6-4,-,TRBJ1-2
TGTGCCAGCAGCTTAGTGTCCGGGAACTACGAGCAGTACTTC,CASSLVSGNYEQYF,-,TRBV7-9,-,TRBJ2-7
TGTGCCAGCAGCTCACCGATGGCCGGAAACACCATATATTTT,CASSSPMAGNTIYF,-,TRBV11-2,-,TRBJ1-3
TGTGCCAGCAGTTACGGCCTAGCGGGCAATCCCTACGAGCAGTACTTC,CASSYGLAGNPYEQYF,TRBD2,TRBV6-5,-,TRBJ2-7
TGTGCCAGCAGTCGCGGGACAGCCAACGAGCAGTACTTC,CASSRGTANEQYF,-,TRBV6-5,-,TRBJ2-7
TGTGCCAGCAGCTTAGTTTCCAGCGGGGGGGCCTACGAGCAGTACTTC,CASSLVSSGGAYEQYF,TRBD2,TRBV7-2,once,TRBJ2-7
TGCGCCAGCAGCGCCGGACAGGTCCGGGAGGGCTACACCTTC,CASSAGQVREGYTF,TRBD1,TRBV5-1,-,TRBJ1-2
TGTGCTAGTGGTTTGTTTCCCGACAGGAGGTATAGCAATCAGCCCCAGCATTTT,CASGLFPDRRYSNQPQHF,-,TRBV12-5,-,TRBJ1-5
TGTGCCAGTAGCCCATTGGCTTACACTGAAGCTTTCTTT,CASSPLAYTEAFF,-,TRBV19,-,TRBJ1-1
TGTGCCAGTAGTATAGGGGACAGGTACAATGAGCAGTTCTTC,CASSIGDRYNEQFF,TRBD1,TRBV19,-,TRBJ2-1
TGTGCCAGCAGAAACCCGGGACAGCCCTCCGATGAGCAGTTCTTC,CASRNPGQPSDEQFF,TRBD1,TRBV27,-,TRBJ2-1
TGTGCCAGCAGCTCCCAAGGGCTAGCGGGGGAAGAGACCCAGTACTTC,CASSSQGLAGEETQYF,TRBD2,TRBV7-2,-,TRBJ2-5
TGTGCCAGCAGCTGGACCGGGACAGGGTCTTACGAGCAGTACTTC,CASSWTGTGSYEQYF,TRBD1,TRBV7-2,-,TRBJ2-7
TGTGCCAGCACCCCCGACGGGATAAATTACGAGCAGTACTTC,CASTPDGINYEQYF,-,TRBV6-1,-,TRBJ2-7
TGTGCCAGCACGGGGTACACTGAAGCTTTCTTT,CASTGYTEAFF,-,TRBV2,-,TRBJ1-1
TGTGCCAGCACCTTCCCTGACAGGGGTTACAATGAGCAGTTCTTC,CASTFPDRGYNEQFF,TRBD1,TRBV7-9,-,TRBJ2-1
TGTGCCAGCAGCTCGGACAGCTCCTACGAGCAGTACTTC,CASSSDSSYEQYF,-,TRBV5-4,-,TRBJ2-7
TGTGCCAGCAGCTTAGGTCCTAGCGGGGGCAATGAGCAGTTCTTC,CASSLGPSGGNEQFF,TRBD2,TRBV11-3,-,TRBJ2-1
TGCGCCAGCCGACAGGGGGCCGGCACTGAAGCTTTCTTT,CASRQGAGTEAFF,TRBD1,TRBV5-1,few,TRBJ1-1
TGTGCCAGCAGTCCCTTAGCGGGAGGGGAGACCCAGTACTTC,CASSPLAGGETQYF,TRBD2,TRBV28,-,TRBJ2-5